This paragraph covers one TCR beta chain sequence. Its antigen remains unidentified. No base quality information exists; no much larger clone differs at one position. The source of the sample is a study of T cells in localized non-small cell lung cancer (dated by TCRdb to the early 2020s). With respect to the entire study: Comparing tumors with uninvolved tumor-adjacent lungs, the study looked at the T cell repertoires of a few hundred patients with early-stage NSCLC. The mean age of the NSCLC patients was about 67 years, with 120 to 150 men and around 110 women. All 220 or so NSCLC patients in the cohort were treatment-naive and had localized lung tumors that were resected. Results the study describes overall, beyond this receptor: Because the study design was exploratory, TCR variables were selected using unadjusted p-values without false-discovery rate correction. Longer overall survival was associated with higher blood T cell density, whereas shorter survival was associated with higher adjacent-lung clonality. Uninvolved tumor-adjacent lung showed the highest T cell clonality, higher than tumor, which suggests more focused antigenic responses in the uninvolved tumor-adjacent lung. Because multi-region sequencing of the tumors was not done, intratumor heterogeneity could not be ruled out. Of the top 100 tumor clones, a median of approximately 60 were detected in paired uninvolved adjacent lung; some 28 were also among that lung's top 100.

V lost 0 bases and J lost 5 bases, and the count of bases not matched to a germline gene is 6. The cysteine opens and the phenylalanine closes a CDR3 of 16 amino acids. The only DNA kept is the CDR3, 48 bases in frame from the first base. As encoded in the germline V gene, CDR1 is SGHRS while CDR2 is YFSETQ. TCR beta CDR3 regions were sequenced from DNA using the immunoSEQ Assay. Processing in the source paper ran as follows. T cell density was computed as TCR beta template counts normalized to usable DNA estimated by amplifying housekeeping genes. The preseqR package was used to estimate richness by extrapolating to 400,000 templates for PBMC samples and to 120,000 templates for tissue samples. Clonality was defined as one minus Pielou's evenness. To identify tissue-enriched TCRs, differential abundance testing was run on productive amino-acid clonotypes with a minimum total count of 5 and an alpha of 0.1. The Jaccard Index and the Morisita Overlap Index were used to quantify repertoire overlap between compartments. TCR beta CDR3s were clustered by GLIPH together with public tetramer-defined viral CDR3s, and at least three viral sequences plus V-gene enrichment were required for viral motifs. TCRdb holds this immuneACCESS table with in-frame rearrangements only. Some clones are missing; in checked studies, unresolved V genes explain under half, and the rest has no known cause. That table furnishes V, J and clone size, whereas the DNA furnished D and trimming. The sample contains 45,000 to 65,000 clones, over 60% of them found a single time. Jointly, the top ten make up roughly 4.5% of the sample.

At diagnosis, tumor, uninvolved tumor-adjacent lung and peripheral blood were collected and then preserved as a mix of FFPE and fresh-frozen material. Blood samples were analyzed as peripheral blood mononuclear cells for TCR repertoire profiling. The clonotype comes from a woman aged 40-69 years with stage II lung adenocarcinoma. The specimen was PBMCs, collected before any cancer treatment. The rearrangement combines TRBV5-1 with TRBJ2-5; 11 bases in between match TRBD2. The CDR3 protein is CASSLALAGARETQYF. Read as DNA, the sequence is TGCGCCAGCAGCTTGGCACTAGCGGGGGCGAGGGAGACCCAGTACTTC.